The 7 T cell receptor beta chains presented below share a single source sample, sequenced in a study of CD8 T cells in Susac syndrome. A quantity of roughly 0.5 to 1 ug RNA underwent reverse transcription using random hexamers. TCRdb called the immunoSEQ multiplex PCR reads again in MiXCR, with one record for every CDR3 protein. The profile shows about 440,000 distinct CDR3 sequences, 75% to 90% of them singletons. The sequenced sample was CD8+ T cells from PBMCs. The receptors derive from a human donor with multiple sclerosis.

V is TRBV29-1 and J is TRBJ2-2; D unclear. The ends were cut back, 5 bases at V and 3 bases at J, with 7 bases in the middle. The CDR3 sequence is 12 residues long. Germline V gene lookup returns CDR1 SQVTM and CDR2 ANQGSEA. The CDR3 loop reads CSVIVDTGELFF. In DNA, the CDR3 is TGCAGCGTTATTGTGGACACCGGGGAGCTGTTTTTT.

The genes are TRBV9 and TRBJ2-1; the match to TRBD2 covers 7 bases. There are 15 residues in the CDR3. Looked up from germline, CDR1 is SGDLS and CDR2 is YYNGEE. With 0 bases clipped from V and 8 bases from J, the junction kept 8 bases outside the gene matches. The CDR3 is CASSVVGREVDEQFF. The CDR3 DNA reads as TGTGCCAGCAGCGTAGTGGGGAGGGAGGTCGATGAGCAGTTCTTC.

In nucleotides, the CDR3 is TGTGCCAGCAGGGTAACAGAGACTCAGCCCCAGCATTTT. This translates into CASRVTETQPQHF. V usage is TRBV27 and J usage is TRBJ1-5, with unresolved D. This CDR3 is 13 amino acids long. V shed 6 bases and J shed 6 bases, with 12 bases lying between them. Germline CDR1 reads MNHEY; CDR2 reads SMNVEV (reference sequence).

The V and J genes are TRBV2 and TRBJ2-2; D call uncertain. V was clipped by 4 bases and J by 7 bases, with 1 base between them. Germline V lookup: CDR1 SNHLY, CDR2 FYNNEI. This CDR3 contains 10 residues. The CDR3 coding sequence is TGTGCCAGCAGTGTCGGGGAGCTGTTTTTT. Protein sequence: CASSVGELFF.

The J gene is TRBJ2-7, the V gene TRBV29-1, with 9 bases fitting TRBD1. Germline V gives CDR1 SQVTM, CDR2 ANQGSEA. The CDR3 runs 17 residues. Germline trimming cut 4 bases from V and 5 bases from J; bases unmatched to any gene: 18. CDR3 in amino acids: CSVVGIGEGTGLDEQYF. CDR3 DNA sequence: TGCAGCGTTGTAGGGATCGGTGAGGGGACAGGGCTGGACGAGCAGTACTTC.

The CDR3 spells CASSIASGAYYEQYF. The CDR3 DNA follows: TGTGCCAGTAGTATAGCATCCGGGGCCTACTACGAGCAGTACTTC. The chain combines TRBV19 with TRBJ2-7; D possibly matches TRBD1 or TRBD2 (5 bases each). The germline V gene encodes CDR1 LNHDA and CDR2 SQIVND (reference sequence). V was clipped by 1 base and J by 3 bases, with 13 bases between them. The CDR3 consists of 15 residues.

This sequence joins TRBV7-8 and TRBJ1-3; D call uncertain. The germline V and J ends were trimmed by 5 bases and 3 bases, with 14 bases remaining between them. Germline CDR1 is SGHVS and CDR2 is FQNEAQ. The CDR3 has 15 residues. The DNA for the CDR3 is TGTGCCAGCAGCGAAACATGGTTAGGTGGAAACACCATATATTTT. Encoded protein: CASSETWLGGNTIYF.